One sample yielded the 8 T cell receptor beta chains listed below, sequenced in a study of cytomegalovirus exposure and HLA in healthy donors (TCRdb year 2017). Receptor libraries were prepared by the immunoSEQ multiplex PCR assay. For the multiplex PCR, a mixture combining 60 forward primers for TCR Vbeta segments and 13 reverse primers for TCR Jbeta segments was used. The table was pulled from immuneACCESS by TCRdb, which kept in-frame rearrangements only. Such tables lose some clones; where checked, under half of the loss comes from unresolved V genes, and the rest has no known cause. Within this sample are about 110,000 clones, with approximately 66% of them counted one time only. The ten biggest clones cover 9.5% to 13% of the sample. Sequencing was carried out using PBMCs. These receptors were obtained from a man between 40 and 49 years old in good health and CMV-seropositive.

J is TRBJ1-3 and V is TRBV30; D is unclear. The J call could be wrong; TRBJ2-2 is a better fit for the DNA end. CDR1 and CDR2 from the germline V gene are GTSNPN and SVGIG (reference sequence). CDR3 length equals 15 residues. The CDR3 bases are TGTGCCTGGAGTCTGTACAGAAAGGGCACCGGGGAGCTGTTTTTT. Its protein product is CAWSLYRKGTGELFF.

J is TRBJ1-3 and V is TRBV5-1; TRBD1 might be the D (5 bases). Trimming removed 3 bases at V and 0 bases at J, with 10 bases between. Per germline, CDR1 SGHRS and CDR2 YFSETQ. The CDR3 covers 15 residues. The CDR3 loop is CASSSTGASGNTIYF. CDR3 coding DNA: TGCGCCAGCAGCTCAACAGGCGCCTCTGGAAACACCATATATTTT.

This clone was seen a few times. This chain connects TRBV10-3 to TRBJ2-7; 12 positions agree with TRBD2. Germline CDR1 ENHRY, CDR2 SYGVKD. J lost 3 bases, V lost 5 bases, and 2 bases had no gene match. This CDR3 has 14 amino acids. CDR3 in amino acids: CAISPTSGGYEQYF. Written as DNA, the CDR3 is TGTGCCATCAGTCCGACTAGCGGGGGCTACGAGCAGTACTTC.

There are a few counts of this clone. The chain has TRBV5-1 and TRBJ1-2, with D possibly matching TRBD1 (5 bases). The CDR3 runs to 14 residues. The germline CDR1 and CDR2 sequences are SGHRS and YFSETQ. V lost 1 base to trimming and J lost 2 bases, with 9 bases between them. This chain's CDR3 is CASSLQGHNYGYTF. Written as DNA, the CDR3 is TGCGCCAGCAGCTTGCAGGGCCACAACTATGGCTACACCTTC.

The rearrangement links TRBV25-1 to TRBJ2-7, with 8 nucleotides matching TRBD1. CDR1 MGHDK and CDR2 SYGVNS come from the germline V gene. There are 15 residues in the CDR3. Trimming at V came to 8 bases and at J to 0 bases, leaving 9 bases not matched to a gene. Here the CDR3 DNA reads TGTGCCAGCGTACCTCGGGACAGGAGCTCCTACGAGCAGTACGTC. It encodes CASVPRDRSSYEQYV.

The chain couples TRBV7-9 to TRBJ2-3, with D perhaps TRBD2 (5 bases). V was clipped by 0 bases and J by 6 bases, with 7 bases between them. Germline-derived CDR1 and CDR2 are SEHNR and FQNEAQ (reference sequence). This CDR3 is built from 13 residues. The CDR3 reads CASSLAGVDTQYF. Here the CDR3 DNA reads TGTGCCAGCAGCTTAGCGGGAGTGGATACGCAGTATTTT. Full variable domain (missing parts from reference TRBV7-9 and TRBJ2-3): DTGVSQNPRHKITKRGQNVTFRCDPISEHNRLYWYRQTLGQGPEFLTYFQNEAQLEKSRLLSDRFSAERPKGSFSTLEIQRTEQGDSAMYLCASSLAGVDTQYFGPGTRLTVL.

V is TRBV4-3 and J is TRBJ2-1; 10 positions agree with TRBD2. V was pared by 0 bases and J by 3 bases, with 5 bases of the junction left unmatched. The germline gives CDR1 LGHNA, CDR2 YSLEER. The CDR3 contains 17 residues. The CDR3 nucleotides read TGCGCCAGCAGCCAAGATGAGCGGACTAGCGGCTACAATGAGCAGTTCTTC. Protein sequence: CASSQDERTSGYNEQFF.

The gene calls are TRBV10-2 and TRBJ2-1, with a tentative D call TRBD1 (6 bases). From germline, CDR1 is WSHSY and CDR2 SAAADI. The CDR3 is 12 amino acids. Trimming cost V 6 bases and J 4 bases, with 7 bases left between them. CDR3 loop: CASRDRYNEQFF. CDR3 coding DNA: TGCGCCAGCAGGGACAGATACAATGAGCAGTTCTTC.